This note documents a single T cell receptor (beta chain) sequence. This sample was taken from a study of shared clonotypes between healthy human individuals. The overall study: Three CD4 naive, three CD4 memory, two CD8 naive and one CD8 memory plate were used per donor.

The material for each subset, its genomic DNA, was split evenly across several immunoSEQ plates. Assay: immunoSEQ multiplex PCR; the TCRdb copy retains only in-frame clones and omits some. This sample has about 1.1 million clones; roughly 80% occur once, and the top ten carry over 0.8%. This CDR3 has 15 residues. The germline CDR1 and CDR2 sequences are SGHRS and YFSETQ. V lost 4 bases, J lost 1 base, and 14 bases lay in between. The sequence derives from a man aged 18 to 29 in good health. Some clones in this sample may be carry-over from other donors' samples. Sequencing was performed on memory CD4+ T cells from PBMCs. Subset: CD45RA-negative fraction. This chain connects TRBV5-1 to TRBJ2-5; D is undetermined. For the CDR3, the DNA is TGCGCCAGCAGCCATGCCATGACCGTCCAAGAGACCCAGTACTTC. Translation: CASSHAMTVQETQYF.